This T cell receptor (beta chain) was sequenced for a study of response to subunit inactivated influenza vaccine. This clonotype was detected only a few times. Its antigen remains unknown. The study, taken as a whole, reports: A suggestion made by the authors is that each seasonal influenza vaccination recruits few new T cells.

MiXCR, applied by TCRdb to the RT-PCR reads, yields one record per CDR3 protein. The table records some 500,000 distinct CDR3 sequences, about 15% of them present only once. The V gene lost 0 bases and the J gene lost 3 bases, with 17 bases spanning the gap. This CDR3 spans 18 amino acids. Germline values: CDR1 MNHEY, CDR2 SVGAGI. This chain connects TRBV6-5 to TRBJ1-4; D is unresolved. The receptor was isolated from a man between 50 and 69 years old who received an inactivated influenza vaccine. The sequences come from CD4+ T cells sorted from PBMCs, collected less than 30 months after vaccination. The CDR3 region is CASSYSILSVRPNEKLFF. The CDR3 DNA is TGTGCCAGCAGTTACTCGATACTGTCGGTCAGACCTAATGAAAAACTGTTTTTT.